This TCR beta chain appears in the sequencing data of a study of T cell responses to AZD1222 COVID-19 vaccine. This table comes from immunoSEQ multiplex PCR, and its TCRdb copy is limited to in-frame clones, with some not included. The repertoire holds approximately 74,000 clones, roughly nine tenths seen once, with approximately 1.3% in the top ten. The study's findings and limits: Repertoire sampling occurred only after the peak T cell response. Vaccine-related CD4 TCRs covered spike, predominating at 160-218 and 743-854. A reported finding is that nearly half of spike-specific TCRs target unmutated variant regions.

Trimming at V came to 5 bases and at J to 3 bases, leaving 6 bases not matched to a gene. CDR3 length: 14 residues. Germline CDR1 reads LGHNA; CDR2 reads YSLEER. By sample fraction, this clone is medium-sized. Its specificity is unknown. The chain joins TRBV4-3 to TRBJ2-7; 8 positions match TRBD1. The receptor's source is an adult who received the AZD1222 COVID-19 vaccine. The sequenced sample was peripheral blood, obtained 28 days after the second AZD1222 dose. CDR3 DNA sequence: TGCGCCAGCAGCTCGGGACAGGCAAGCTACGAGCAGTACTTC. Its translation: CASSSGQASYEQYF.